The 8 T cell receptor beta chains listed next were all sequenced from one sample in a study of pediatric ulcerative colitis. Sequencing was performed with immunoSEQ multiplex PCR; in TCRdb, only in-frame clones are kept and a portion is missing. The top ten clones hold approximately 4% of a sample with approximately 32,000 clones, more than 75% of them seen once. Sequenced: blood. These receptors were taken from a boy aged 5-17 years with severe ulcerative colitis.

The chain carries TRBV2 and TRBJ1-1; no clear D gene. CDR3 length: 15 residues. The V end lost 4 bases, the J end lost 4 bases, and 16 bases lay between the germline ends. Germline V gene sequence: CDR1 SNHLY, CDR2 FYNNEI. The CDR3 DNA follows: TGTGCCAGCAGTGGGCGGGGTGAGGGCACCACTGAAGCTTTCTTT. This codes for CASSGRGEGTTEAFF.

The chain uses TRBV5-1 and TRBJ2-5, with D unclear. The CDR3 has 11 amino acids. Between the trimmed V and J ends, which lost 3 bases and 4 bases, there was a span of 4 bases. Germline V gene data show CDR1 as SGHRS and CDR2 as YFSETQ. The CDR3 sequence is CASSSRETQYF. In nucleotides, the CDR3 is TGCGCCAGCAGCTCAAGAGAGACCCAGTACTTC.

This clone was seen a few times. The chain has TRBV7-9 and TRBJ2-1, with a possible D match to TRBD1 (5 bases). The ends were cut back, 5 bases at V and 1 base at J, with 6 bases in the middle. Germline V gives CDR1 SEHNR, CDR2 FQNEAQ (reference sequence). The CDR3 length is 13 residues. CDR3 in DNA: TGTGCCAGCAGCCAGGGATCCTACAATGAGCAGTTCTTC. Its protein is CASSQGSYNEQFF.

V is TRBV27 and J is TRBJ2-7; possible D gene TRBD2, 5 bases. CDR3 size: 13 residues. V dropped 2 bases and J dropped 2 bases, with 7 bases sitting between them. CDR1 MNHEY and CDR2 SMNVEV come from the germline V gene (reference sequence). The chain's CDR3 is CASSLGGTYEQYF. The CDR3 nucleotides are TGTGCCAGCAGTTTAGGAGGAACCTACGAGCAGTACTTC.

The rearrangement links TRBV30 to TRBJ1-2, with no clear D. This CDR3 has 12 residues. Germline loops: CDR1 GTSNPN, CDR2 SVGIG (reference sequence). Trimming pared 1 base from V and 0 bases from J, leaving 3 bases between. The CDR3 bases are TGTGCCTGGAGTGCAGCTAACTATGGCTACACCTTC. Protein product: CAWSAANYGYTF.

Here the CDR3 reads CASSLTADTQYF. The CDR3 bases are TGCGCCAGCAGCCTGACAGCAGATACGCAGTATTTT. The V and J genes are TRBV5-1 and TRBJ2-3, with D tentatively TRBD1 (5 bases). The CDR3 runs 12 residues. CDR1 and CDR2 from the germline V gene are SGHRS and YFSETQ. V gave up 4 bases and J gave up 4 bases, with 7 bases separating them.

This chain connects TRBV7-2 to TRBJ2-3, with TRBD2 identical over 12 bases. The CDR3 covers 17 residues. Germline CDR1 is SGHTA and CDR2 is FQGNSA. The V gene end was trimmed by 5 bases and the J gene end by 2 bases; junction bases not matched to a gene: 8. Written as DNA, the CDR3 is TGTGCCAGCAGCCATCCCTCTAGCGGGGGGGACACAGATACGCAGTATTTT. Translating it yields CASSHPSSGGDTDTQYF.

This clone was found once. The chain links TRBV9 to TRBJ2-3, with TRBD2 matching 14 bases. The V gene's germline CDR1 is SGDLS and CDR2 YYNGEE. V was clipped by 2 bases and J by 0 bases; unmatched bases: 5. The CDR3 consists of 18 residues. The CDR3, as DNA: TGTGCCAGCAGCGTCGGACTAGCGGGGGGCACTAGCACAGATACGCAGTATTTT. Protein product: CASSVGLAGGTSTDTQYF.